This TCR beta chain appears in the sequencing data of a study of tumor and adjacent non-tumor tissue in lung cancer. Whole-study context: The patients, some ten men and about 5 women, were roughly 30 to 76 with stage I to III disease. Samples averaged around 4.2 million productive TCRbeta reads each.

Broader study findings: Normal lung showed higher cumulative top 100 clone frequency than tumor.

The template was RNA from unsorted bulk tissue. The normal lung tissue was taken more than 3 cm from the tumor edge. Newly diagnosed lung cancer patients had thoracic surgery in China, August–late 2014, without prior chemotherapy. The library came from three nested PCR rounds adapted from ARM-PCR protocols. TCRdb re-derived calls from the multiplex PCR reads in MiXCR, one entry per CDR3 protein. The sample yields more than 85,000 distinct CDR3 sequences, about 60% seen once. Ten or more counts support this clonotype. The antigen is unknown. The clonotype originates from a man aged 25 to 40 with non-small cell lung cancer. The sequenced sample was distant non-tumor lung tissue.

This chain's CDR3 is CASTQGPDEQYF. The CDR3 DNA sequence: TGTGCCAGCACTCAGGGGCCGGACGAGCAGTACTTC. The chain recombines TRBV12-3 or TRBV12-4 with TRBJ2-7, with D tentatively TRBD1 (6 bases). This CDR3 has 12 amino acids. V lost 7 bases and J lost 5, with 12 bases in between.